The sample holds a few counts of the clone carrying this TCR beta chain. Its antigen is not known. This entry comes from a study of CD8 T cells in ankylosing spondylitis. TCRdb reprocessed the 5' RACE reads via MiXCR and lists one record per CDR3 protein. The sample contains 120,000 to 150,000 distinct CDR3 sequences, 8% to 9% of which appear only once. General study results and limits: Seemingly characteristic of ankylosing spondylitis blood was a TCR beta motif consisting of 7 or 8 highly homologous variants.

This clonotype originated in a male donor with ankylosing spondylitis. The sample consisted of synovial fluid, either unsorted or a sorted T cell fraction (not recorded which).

CDR3 residues: CSASGGAQNTEAFF. CDR3 nucleotides: TGCAGTGCTAGTGGGGGGGCCCAGAACACTGAAGCTTTCTTT. This rearrangement joins TRBV20-1 to TRBJ1-1, with D possibly matching TRBD1 (6 bases). The CDR3 is 14 residues long. Germline CDR1 and CDR2: DFQATT and SNEGSKA (reference sequence). V lost 3 bases and J 1 base, leaving 12 bases between the germline ends.